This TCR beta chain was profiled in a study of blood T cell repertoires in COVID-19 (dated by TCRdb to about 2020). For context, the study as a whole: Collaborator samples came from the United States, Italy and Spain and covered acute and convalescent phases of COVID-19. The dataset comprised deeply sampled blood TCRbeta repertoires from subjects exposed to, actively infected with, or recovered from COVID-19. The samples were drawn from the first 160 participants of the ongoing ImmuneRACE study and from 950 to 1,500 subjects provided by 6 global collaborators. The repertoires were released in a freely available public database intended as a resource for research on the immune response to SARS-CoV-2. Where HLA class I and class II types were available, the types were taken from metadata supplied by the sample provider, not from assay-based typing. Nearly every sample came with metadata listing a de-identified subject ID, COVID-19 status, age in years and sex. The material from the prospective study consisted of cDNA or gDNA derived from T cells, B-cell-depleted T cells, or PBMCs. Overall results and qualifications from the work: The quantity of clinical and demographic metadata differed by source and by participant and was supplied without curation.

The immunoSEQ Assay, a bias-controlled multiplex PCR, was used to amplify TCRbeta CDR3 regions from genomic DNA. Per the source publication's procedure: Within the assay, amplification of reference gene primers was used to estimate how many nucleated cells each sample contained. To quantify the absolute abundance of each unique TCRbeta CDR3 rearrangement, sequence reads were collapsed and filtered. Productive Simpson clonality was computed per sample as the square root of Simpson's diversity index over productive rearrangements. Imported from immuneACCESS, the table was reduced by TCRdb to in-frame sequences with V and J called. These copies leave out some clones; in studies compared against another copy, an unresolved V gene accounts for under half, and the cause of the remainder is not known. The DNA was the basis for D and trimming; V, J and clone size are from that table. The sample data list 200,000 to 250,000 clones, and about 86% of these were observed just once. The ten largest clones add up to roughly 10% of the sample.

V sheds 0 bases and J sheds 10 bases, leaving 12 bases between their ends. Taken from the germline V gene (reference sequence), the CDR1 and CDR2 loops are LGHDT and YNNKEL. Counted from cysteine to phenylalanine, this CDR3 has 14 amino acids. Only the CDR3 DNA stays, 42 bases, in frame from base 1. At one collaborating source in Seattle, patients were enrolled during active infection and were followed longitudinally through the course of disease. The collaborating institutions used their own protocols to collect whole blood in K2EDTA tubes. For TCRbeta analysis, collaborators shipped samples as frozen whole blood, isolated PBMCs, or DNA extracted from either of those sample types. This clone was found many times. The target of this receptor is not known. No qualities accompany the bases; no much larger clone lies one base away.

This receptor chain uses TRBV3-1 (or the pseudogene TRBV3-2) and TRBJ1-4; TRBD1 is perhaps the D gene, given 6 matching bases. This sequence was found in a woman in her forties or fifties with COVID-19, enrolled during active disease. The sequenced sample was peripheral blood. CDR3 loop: CASSQDLGGGKLFF. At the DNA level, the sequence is TGTGCCAGCAGCCAAGATTTAGGGGGTGGAAAACTGTTTTTT.